This T cell receptor (beta chain) was identified during a study of OX40 agonist ivuxolimab in advanced cancers. This clone was seen more than once but under ten times. Only in-frame clones appear in the TCRdb table, and some are missing; sequencing was by immunoSEQ multiplex PCR. The table has 55,000 to 65,000 clones, around 83% seen once. The CDR3 sequence is 15 residues long. Looked up from germline, CDR1 is SEHNR and CDR2 is FQNEAQ (reference sequence). Trimming stripped 5 bases from V and 1 base from J, with 14 bases between. The V call is TRBV7-9, the J call TRBJ1-1; D call uncertain. This receptor was identified in an adult with an advanced solid tumor such as melanoma, head and neck, liver or kidney cancer. The starting material was CD4+ or CD8+ T cells sorted from blood, obtained in a trial of the OX40 agonist ivuxolimab. The CDR3 bases are TGTGCCAGCAGCCCACGATTCTTCCCGAACACTGAAGCTTTCTTT. It is translated as CASSPRFFPNTEAFF.